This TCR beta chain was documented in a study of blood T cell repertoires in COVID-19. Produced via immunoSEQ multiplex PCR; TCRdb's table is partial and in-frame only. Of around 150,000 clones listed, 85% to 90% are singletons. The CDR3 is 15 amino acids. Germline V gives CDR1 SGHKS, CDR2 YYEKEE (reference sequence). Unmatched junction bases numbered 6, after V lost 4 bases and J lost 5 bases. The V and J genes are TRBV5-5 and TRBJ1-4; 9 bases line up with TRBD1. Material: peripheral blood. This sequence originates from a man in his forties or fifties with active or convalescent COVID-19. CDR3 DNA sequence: TGTGCCAGCAGCCCCCTGACAGGGGGGAATGAAAAACTGTTTTTT. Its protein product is CASSPLTGGNEKLFF.